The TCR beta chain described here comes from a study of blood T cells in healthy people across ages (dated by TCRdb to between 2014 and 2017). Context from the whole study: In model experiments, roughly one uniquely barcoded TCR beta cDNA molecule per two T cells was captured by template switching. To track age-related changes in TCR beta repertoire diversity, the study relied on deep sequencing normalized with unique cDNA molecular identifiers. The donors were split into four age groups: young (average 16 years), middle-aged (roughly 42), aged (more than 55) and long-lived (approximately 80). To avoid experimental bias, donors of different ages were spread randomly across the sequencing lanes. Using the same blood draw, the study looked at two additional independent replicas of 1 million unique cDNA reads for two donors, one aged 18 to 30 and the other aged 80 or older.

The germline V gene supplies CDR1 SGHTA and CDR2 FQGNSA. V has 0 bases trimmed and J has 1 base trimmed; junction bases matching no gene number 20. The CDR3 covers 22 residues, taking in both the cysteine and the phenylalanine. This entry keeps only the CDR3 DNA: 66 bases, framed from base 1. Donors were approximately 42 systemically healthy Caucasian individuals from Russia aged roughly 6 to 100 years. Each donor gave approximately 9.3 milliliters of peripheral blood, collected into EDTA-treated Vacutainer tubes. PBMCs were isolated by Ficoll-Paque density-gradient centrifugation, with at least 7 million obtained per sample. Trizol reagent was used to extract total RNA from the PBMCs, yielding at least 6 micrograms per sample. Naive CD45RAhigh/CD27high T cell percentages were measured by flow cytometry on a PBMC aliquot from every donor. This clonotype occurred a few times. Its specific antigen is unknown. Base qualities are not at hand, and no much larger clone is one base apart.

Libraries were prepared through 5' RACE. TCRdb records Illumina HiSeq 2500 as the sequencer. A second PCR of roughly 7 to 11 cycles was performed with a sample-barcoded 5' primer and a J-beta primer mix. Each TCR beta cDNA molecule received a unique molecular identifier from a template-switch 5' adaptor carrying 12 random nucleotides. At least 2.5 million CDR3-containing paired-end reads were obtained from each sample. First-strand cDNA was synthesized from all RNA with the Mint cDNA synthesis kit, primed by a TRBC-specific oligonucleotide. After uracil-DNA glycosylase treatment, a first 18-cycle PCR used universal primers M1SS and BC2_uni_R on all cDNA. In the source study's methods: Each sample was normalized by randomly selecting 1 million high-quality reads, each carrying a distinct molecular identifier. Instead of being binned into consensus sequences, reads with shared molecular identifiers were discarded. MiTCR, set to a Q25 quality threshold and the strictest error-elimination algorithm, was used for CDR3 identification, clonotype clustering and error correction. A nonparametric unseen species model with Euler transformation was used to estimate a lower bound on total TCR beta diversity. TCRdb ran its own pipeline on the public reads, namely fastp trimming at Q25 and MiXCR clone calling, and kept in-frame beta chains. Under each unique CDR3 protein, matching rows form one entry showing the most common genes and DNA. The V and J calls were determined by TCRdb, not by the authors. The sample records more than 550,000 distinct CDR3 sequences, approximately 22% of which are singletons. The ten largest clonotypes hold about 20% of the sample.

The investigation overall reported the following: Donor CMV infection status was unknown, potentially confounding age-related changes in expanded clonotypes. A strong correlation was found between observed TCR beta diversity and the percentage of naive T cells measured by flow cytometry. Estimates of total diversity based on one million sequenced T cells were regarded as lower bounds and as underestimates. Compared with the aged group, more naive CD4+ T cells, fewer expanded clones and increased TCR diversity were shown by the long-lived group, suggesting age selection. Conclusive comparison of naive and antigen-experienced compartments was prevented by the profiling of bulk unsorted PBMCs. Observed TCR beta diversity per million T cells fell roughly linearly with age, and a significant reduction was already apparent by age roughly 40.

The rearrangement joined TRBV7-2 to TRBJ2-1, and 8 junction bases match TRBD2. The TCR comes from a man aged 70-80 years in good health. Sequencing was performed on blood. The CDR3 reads CASSLAASLAEPWSHSYNEQFF. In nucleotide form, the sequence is TGTGCCAGCAGCTTAGCAGCCTCACTAGCGGAGCCCTGGTCTCATTCCTACAATGAGCAGTTCTTC.